This TCR beta chain was sequenced for a study of CD8+ T cells in alopecia areata (dated by TCRdb to the late 2010s). The study in broad terms: Treated patients were enrolled in an open-label pilot trial of oral tofacitinib at 5 to 10 mg twice daily for moderate-to-severe alopecia areata. Patients stayed on tofacitinib for 6 to 18 months and then had 6 months of follow-up off drug so that delayed response and recurrence could be assessed. For the treated patients, the SALT score, which quantifies what percentage of scalp surface area is affected, served as the measure of disease severity. High-throughput TCRbeta sequencing was used to examine T cell clonal expansion in alopecia areata in both the C3H/HeJ mouse model and human patients. On the human side, TCRbeta sequencing was run on scalp tissue and on sorted CD4+ and CD8+ peripheral blood T cells from healthy controls and from alopecia areata patients with either patchy or totalis/universalis disease. Tofacitinib-treated patients had biopsies at baseline and at 4 and 24 weeks of treatment, with a later scalp biopsy in several patients. Scalp clonality was compared across normal scalp (n=4), patchy alopecia areata scalp (n=8), and alopecia totalis/universalis scalp (n=8). RNA was extracted with the PAXgene miRNA kit for fixed scalp, the miRNeasy kit for PBMCs, and the RNeasy kit for mouse skin. immunoSEQ multiplex PCR using 35 Vbeta forward primers and 13 Jbeta reverse primers was used to amplify TCRbeta CDR3 regions.

The germline V gene encodes CDR1 LNHDA and CDR2 SQIVND (reference sequence). Spanning cysteine to phenylalanine, the CDR3 consists of 15 amino acids. Only the CDR3 portion is preserved as DNA: 45 bases, with reading frame beginning at the first base. Trimming accounts for 5 bases at V and 6 bases at J, while the number of junction bases matched to no gene is 9. What the treatment or condition label conveys for this sample: oral pan-JAK inhibitor, 5-10 mg twice daily. Peripheral blood and lesional scalp punch biopsies were obtained from patients with alopecia areata. PBMCs were isolated by density centrifugation and stained for CD3, CD4 and CD8, after which CD4+ and CD8+ T cells were sorted on a FACSAria. Regarding this clone: The target of this receptor is not known. Qualities for individual bases were not recorded, and no much larger clone is one base off.

Libraries came from the immunoSEQ multiplex PCR assay. For TCR sequencing, RNA was extracted from every sample and reverse transcribed into cDNA to serve as template. SuperScript III was used to make first-strand cDNA, primed with a 2:1 mix of oligo-dT and random hexamers. A synthetic immune receptor repertoire was used to assess amplification bias, and residual bias was removed computationally. The study's own analysis went as follows. Raw reads were preprocessed to remove errors, and CDR3 was defined by IMGT conventions from the conserved cysteine to phenylalanine. Clonality was computed by normalizing Shannon entropy by log2 of the number of productive unique TCRs and subtracting the result from 1. Whether each scalp clone was CD4 or CD8 was inferred by checking scalp TCRbeta sequences against the CD4 and CD8 repertoires from sorted blood. TCRdb limited this immuneACCESS table to in-frame rearrangements with V and J called. A share of clones is missing; checked studies link under half to unresolved V genes, and the rest is unexplained. D and trimming were read from the DNA, whereas the V and J calls and clone size are those reported in that table. For this sample there are approximately 180,000 clones; approximately 59% appear just once. 16% of the sample lies in the top ten.

General study outcomes and caveats: Because the treated cohort was small and had only one nonresponder, larger studies are needed to examine links between baseline CD8+ expansion and response. TCR sequences shared between patients were less clear than in mice, possibly partly because of HLA diversity in the patient population. Unlike mouse skin, which is dominated by gammadelta T cells, normal human skin has resident alphabeta T cells that are also sequenced, and this complicates analysis of the scalp TCR repertoire. Many expanded lesional clones were found to persist in scalp and blood during tofacitinib treatment, and relapse after treatment cessation may be partly explained by this persistence. With tofacitinib, both scalp clonality and the number of expanded CD8+ clones among the top 100 scalp clones went down significantly. Lesional scalp, especially in alopecia totalis/universalis, showed higher clonality and more expanded CD8+ clones than normal scalp, suggesting antigenic drive.

The material sequenced was CD4+ T cells sorted from blood, taken at approximately week 61, from a patient treated with tofacitinib. Here the chain combines TRBV19 and TRBJ2-3; TRBD2 fits 9 bases in the junction. The TCR comes from a human donor with alopecia areata. The CDR3 is CASSQLAGNTDTQYF. The nucleotides are TGTGCCAGTAGTCAGCTAGCGGGGAACACGGATACGCAGTATTTT.